Listed below are T cell receptor beta chains from one sample, sequenced in a study of cytomegalovirus exposure and HLA in healthy donors. This table comes from immunoSEQ multiplex PCR, and its TCRdb copy is limited to in-frame clones, with some not included. The sample records 170,000 or so clones, 80% to 85% being singletons. The sequenced sample consisted of PBMCs. All receptors derive from a man aged 45-60 years in good health and CMV-seronegative. CDR3s include the opening cysteine and the closing phenylalanine or tryptophan. The D gene is left open where the match is weak. Size is stated for part of the rows, as once, few or many counts, or as a class when the clone is expanded.

d_call	v_call	clone_size	cdr3_length	j_call	cdr3_nt	cdr3_aa
.	TRBV7-6	.	15	TRBJ1-3	TGTGCCAGCAGTCGCGACAGGCGAAATGGAAACACCATATATTTT	CASSRDRRNGNTIYF
TRBD1	TRBV5-5	.	13	TRBJ1-2	TGTGCCAGCAGCACCCGGGACAGGGTGTATCACACCTTC	CASSTRDRVYHTF
TRBD2	TRBV7-2	.	17	TRBJ2-3	TGTGCCAGCAGCCCCCAGACTAGCGGGGGACCCACAGATACGCAGTATTTT	CASSPQTSGGPTDTQYF
TRBD1	TRBV19	.	17	TRBJ2-7	TGTGCCAGTAGTTCACCGACTCGGGCAGGGGGCCCCTACGAGCAGTACTTC	CASSSPTRAGGPYEQYF
.	TRBV7-9	once	14	TRBJ2-5	TGTGCCAGGGAAGTTCCAGGGGAGCAAGAGACCCAGTACTTC	CAREVPGEQETQYF
TRBD1	TRBV4-1	.	16	TRBJ2-1	TGCGCCAGCAGCCACCCCCGGGGGACAGGACACAATGAGCAGTTCTTC	CASSHPRGTGHNEQFF
.	TRBV2	many	11	TRBJ2-1	TGTGCCAGCAGGTTGGGTGGGAGTGGGTTCTTC	CASRLGGSGFF
TRBD1	TRBV4-3	.	15	TRBJ1-2	TGCGCCAGCTCTCTGTCCGCGACAGGGGGCGAAGGCTACACCTTC	CASSLSATGGEGYTF
.	TRBV9	.	17	TRBJ2-2	TGTGCCAGCAGCCTGGAGGTTCGGGCGAATTTTCCCGGGGAGCTGTTTTTT	CASSLEVRANFPGELFF
.	TRBV9	.	15	TRBJ2-1	TGTGCCAGCAGCCCCGGGACTCCCACCTACAATGAGCAGTTCTTC	CASSPGTPTYNEQFF
TRBD1	TRBV6-1	few	17	TRBJ1-5	TGTGCCAGCAGTGAAGCTGGAGGGGGCGAGGGCAATCAGCCCCAGCATTTT	CASSEAGGGEGNQPQHF
.	TRBV9	.	14	TRBJ2-3	TGTGCCAGCAGCGTAGGCGTACGGACAGATACGCAGTATTTT	CASSVGVRTDTQYF
TRBD1	TRBV29-1	.	13	TRBJ1-5	TGCAGCGTTGGAGGACAGGGGAATCAGCCCCAGCATTTT	CSVGGQGNQPQHF
.	TRBV19	.	14	TRBJ1-1	TGTGCCAGTAGTTTTCAGGGGCTGAGGACTGAAGCTTTCTTT	CASSFQGLRTEAFF
.	TRBV7-6	.	13	TRBJ1-1	TGTGCCAGCAGCCCGATAGTGCGCACTGAAGCTTTCTTT	CASSPIVRTEAFF
TRBD2	TRBV5-1	.	15	TRBJ2-5	TGCGCCAGCAGCTTGGGCGGGGGGCGGATAGAGACCCAGTACTTC	CASSLGGGRIETQYF
TRBD2	TRBV4-1	.	15	TRBJ2-1	TGCGCCAGCAGCCTTGCGGGGGGGCGGTACAATGAGCAGTTCTTC	CASSLAGGRYNEQFF
.	TRBV21-1	.	16	TRBJ2-4	TGTGCCGTACACAAGACAGGGCCGCGTCGGGAAAACATTCAGTACTTC	CAVHKTGPRRENIQYF
.	TRBV7-9	.	15	TRBJ1-1	TGTGCCAGCAGCGTTCAGACGGGAGGGAACACTGAAGCTTTCTTT	CASSVQTGGNTEAFF
TRBD1	TRBV7-8	.	16	TRBJ2-2	TGTGCCAGCAGTACCGCTAGACAGGGGAAGACCGGGGAGCTGTTTTTT	CASSTARQGKTGELFF
TRBD2	TRBV19	.	14	TRBJ2-1	TGTGCCAGTAGTGATAGCGGGAGACTGAATGAGCAGTTCTTC	CASSDSGRLNEQFF
.	TRBV4-1	few	13	TRBJ1-1	TGCGCCAGCAGCCGCGCGGGGAACACTGAAGCTTTCTTT	CASSRAGNTEAFF
.	TRBV9	.	15	TRBJ1-4	TGTGCCAGCAGCTTGCGGGGGACGGCGGGAGAAAAACTGTTTTTT	CASSLRGTAGEKLFF
TRBD2	TRBV7-8	.	15	TRBJ2-1	TGTGCCAGCAGCTCTAGACTAGCGGGCCCTAATGAGCAGTTCTTC	CASSSRLAGPNEQFF
TRBD2	TRBV5-1	.	15	TRBJ2-3	TGCGCCAGCAGCTTGCCGTCTAGCGGGACAGATACGCAGTATTTT	CASSLPSSGTDTQYF
.	TRBV6-1	.	16	TRBJ1-3	TGTGCCAGCAGTGGCATGAGGGCAAGCTCTGGAAACACCATATATTTT	CASSGMRASSGNTIYF
.	TRBV7-9	.	14	TRBJ2-7	TGTTCCAGCAGCTTAGACGTGGAGGTTTACGAGCAGTACTTC	CSSSLDVEVYEQYF
TRBD2	TRBV7-3	.	16	TRBJ2-1	TGTGCCAGCAGCACCGCCGGCGGGGGCTCCTACAATGAGCAGTTCTTC	CASSTAGGGSYNEQFF
.	TRBV19	.	15	TRBJ2-3	TGTGCCAGTAGTATTCCCGGCCGACTCACAGATACGCAGTATTTT	CASSIPGRLTDTQYF
TRBD1	TRBV28	.	12	TRBJ1-2	TGTGCCAGCAGTTTAAGACAGGGAAGGTGCACCTTC	CASSLRQGRCTF
.	TRBV7-6	.	17	TRBJ1-2	TGTGCCAGCAGCCGATTAGGGCGGAGGTCAAGAAACTATGGCTACACCTTC	CASSRLGRRSRNYGYTF
.	TRBV2	once	15	TRBJ1-5	TGTGCCAGCAGTGAACTTCAGCGGAGCAATCAGCCCCAGCATTTT	CASSELQRSNQPQHF
.	TRBV5-4	once	13	TRBJ2-7	TGTGCCAGCAGCTTGGATGGGGGGTACGAGCAGTACTTC	CASSLDGGYEQYF
TRBD1	TRBV7-9	few	15	TRBJ1-1	TGTTCCAGCAGCTCTAGACAGGGGACGAACACTGAAGCTTTCTTT	CSSSSRQGTNTEAFF
.	TRBV14	.	13	TRBJ2-5	TGTGCCAGCAGCCGTCAATTCAAAGAGACCCAGTACTTC	CASSRQFKETQYF
TRBD1	TRBV18	.	14	TRBJ1-1	TGTGCCAGCTCCATAGGGGCAGGGGGCCCCCAAACTTTCTTT	CASSIGAGGPQTFF
TRBD1	TRBV5-1	.	15	TRBJ1-4	TGCGCCAGCAGGGACAGGCCCTCAACTAATGAAAAACTGTTTTTT	CASRDRPSTNEKLFF
TRBD1	TRBV29-1	.	12	TRBJ1-2	TGCAGCGCTTGGGACAGAAACTATGGCTACACCTTC	CSAWDRNYGYTF
TRBD1	TRBV7-9	.	17	TRBJ1-1	TGTGCCAGCAGCTCGACCGGGACAGGGGTTTTGAACACTGAAGCTTTCTTT	CASSSTGTGVLNTEAFF
.	TRBV7-2	.	12	TRBJ1-1	TGTGCCAGCAGGGATTGGGGGGGGGAAGCTTTCTTT	CASRDWGGEAFF
TRBD1	TRBV28	.	15	TRBJ2-1	TGTGCCAGTACCCGACAGGGGAGACGATACAATGAGCAGTTCTTC	CASTRQGRRYNEQFF
.	TRBV7-9	.	15	TRBJ2-1	TGTGCCAGCAGCTTAACGGACAGCTCCTACAATGAGCAGTTCTTC	CASSLTDSSYNEQFF
TRBD2	TRBV5-8	.	15	TRBJ2-7	TGTGCCAGCAGCTGGGGATCGACTAGCGGCTACGAGCAGTACTTC	CASSWGSTSGYEQYF
TRBD1	TRBV4-1	.	16	TRBJ2-7	TGCGCCAGCAGCCAAGGTCCAGGGGGCATTTCCTACGAGCAGTACTTC	CASSQGPGGISYEQYF
.	TRBV18	few	13	TRBJ2-3	TGTGCCAGCTCACCATCCATCGGGGATACGCAGTATTTT	CASSPSIGDTQYF
TRBD2	TRBV4-2	.	16	TRBJ2-7	TGTGCCAGCAGCCAAGAAGGGACTAGCGGTGCCTACGAGCAGTACTTC	CASSQEGTSGAYEQYF
.	TRBV27	.	14	TRBJ1-5	TGTGCCAGCTCCCGGAGGGAAGGCGTTCAGCCCCAGCATTTT	CASSRREGVQPQHF
TRBD2	TRBV7-9	few	14	TRBJ2-7	TGTGCCAGCAGCTCTAGCGGGAGGGTGTACGAGCAGTACTTC	CASSSSGRVYEQYF
.	TRBV11-2	once	14	TRBJ2-2	TGTGCCAGCAGCTTAGAACGGTCCACCGGGGAGCTGTTTTTT	CASSLERSTGELFF
.	TRBV21-1	.	14	TRBJ1-2	TGTGCCAGCAGCAAAGGGGGGCCCGGGTGGGGCTACACCTTC	CASSKGGPGWGYTF
TRBD1	TRBV5-1	.	17	TRBJ2-2	TGCGCCAGCAGCTTGGATAGTGGGACAGGGAACACCGGGGAGCTGTTTTTT	CASSLDSGTGNTGELFF
.	TRBV5-1	.	14	TRBJ1-1	TGCGCCAGCAGCCCTGGACAAACGAACACTGAAGCTTTCTTT	CASSPGQTNTEAFF
TRBD1	TRBV18	.	15	TRBJ1-1	TGTGCCAGCTCACCACCAGAGGGGGCAAACACTGAAGCTTTCTTT	CASSPPEGANTEAFF
.	TRBV6-1	.	14	TRBJ2-3	TGTGCCAGCAGTGAATCGGTGGGCACAGATACGCAGTATTTT	CASSESVGTDTQYF
.	TRBV5-1	.	15	TRBJ2-3	TGCGCCAGCAGCCCCGGGATTCTCGACACAGATACGCAGTATTTT	CASSPGILDTDTQYF
.	TRBV28	.	15	TRBJ1-4	TGTGCCAGCACTACACTAGGGTGGGCACAGGAAAAACTGTTTTTT	CASTTLGWAQEKLFF
.	TRBV4-3	.	16	TRBJ2-3	TGCGCCAGCAGCCAAGGTTTGGAATTTGGAGGGGATACGCAGTATTTT	CASSQGLEFGGDTQYF
.	TRBV14	.	15	TRBJ2-5	TGTGCCAGCAGCCAATTTACAGGGAGAGGAGAGACCCAGTACTTC	CASSQFTGRGETQYF